The source of this TCR beta chain is a study of T cell changes during pregnancy in multiple sclerosis. Here immunoSEQ multiplex PCR was the method, and the copy in TCRdb shows in-frame clones only, minus some. The table includes approximately 110,000 clones, about 94% detected once. CDR1 is SGHRS, CDR2 YFSETQ, per germline. V shed 0 bases and J shed 4 bases, with 11 bases lying between them. The CDR3 runs 15 residues. The specimen was peripheral blood, collected in the third trimester of pregnancy. The receptor was derived from a female donor with multiple sclerosis, enrolled in a pregnancy study. This chain joins TRBV5-1 and TRBJ2-1; D gene ambiguous. CDR3 bases: TGCGCCAGCAGCTTGGGTCTCAGATCTTACAATGAGCAGTTCTTC. Its translation is CASSLGLRSYNEQFF. The full variable domain, with the rest looked up from reference TRBV5-1 and TRBJ2-1, is KAGVTQTPRYLIKTRGQQVTLSCSPISGHRSVSWYQQTPGQGLQFLFEYFSETQRNKGNFPGRFSGRQFSNSRSEMNVSTLELGDSALYLCASSLGLRSYNEQFFGPGTRLTVL.